The 21 T cell receptor beta chains below were found in one sample sequenced in a study of blood T cell repertoires in COVID-19. The method was immunoSEQ multiplex PCR; TCRdb's version includes in-frame clones alone and lacks a portion of them. The profile shows 200,000 or so clones, roughly nine tenths of them singletons. Sequencing was carried out using peripheral blood. These receptors all come from a man aged 65-85 years with active or convalescent COVID-19.

The chain couples TRBV18 to TRBJ1-2, with TRBD1 matching over 9 bases. J was trimmed by 5 bases and V by 4 bases; bases with no gene match: 8. The CDR3 totals 15 residues. CDR1 is KGHSH, CDR2 LQKENI, per germline. The CDR3 coding sequence is TGTGCCAGCTCACACTCGACAGGGGGGGAGTATGGCTACACCTTC. Translated: CASSHSTGGEYGYTF. Full variable domain (missing parts from reference TRBV18 and TRBJ1-2): NAGVMQNPRHLVRRRGQEARLRCSPMKGHSHVYWYRQLPEEGLKFMVYLQKENIIDESGMPKERFSAEFPKEGPSILRIQQVVRGDSAAYFCASSHSTGGEYGYTFGSGTRLTVV.

This chain joins TRBV15 and TRBJ2-7; the match to TRBD2 covers 9 bases. The ends lost 5 bases at V and 4 bases at J; junction bases unmatched: 6. The CDR3 is made up of 14 amino acids. CDR1 is LNHNV and CDR2 is YYDKDF in the germline V gene (reference sequence). The CDR3 here is CATSPASGNYEQYF. The DNA of the CDR3 is TGTGCCACCAGCCCGGCTAGCGGGAATTACGAGCAGTACTTC.

Worth noting for this clone: The sample has other DNA sequences that encode this CDR3 too. This chain connects TRBV29-1 to TRBJ2-7; 8 bases line up with TRBD1. With 6 bases clipped from V and 0 bases from J, the junction kept 4 bases outside the gene matches. Germline CDR1 SQVTM, CDR2 ANQGSEA. This CDR3 comprises 13 residues. The CDR3 spells CSVKQGGSYEQYF. CDR3 bases: TGCAGCGTCAAACAGGGGGGCTCCTACGAGCAGTACTTC.

This clone has only one observation. The chain joins TRBV7-2 to TRBJ2-3; D not resolved. This CDR3 comprises 15 residues. Germline CDR1 SGHTA, CDR2 FQGNSA. The V gene lost 1 base and the J gene lost 4 bases, with 12 bases spanning the gap. This chain's CDR3 is CASSLGLASSDTQYF. The CDR3 DNA reads as TGTGCCAGCAGCTTAGGATTAGCCAGTTCAGATACGCAGTATTTT.

The chain links TRBV15 to TRBJ1-5; D is perhaps TRBD1 (6 bases). The CDR3 is 16 residues long. The germline gives CDR1 LNHNV, CDR2 YYDKDF (reference sequence). With 3 bases removed from V and 7 bases from J, the gap between germline ends came to 19 bases. In DNA, the CDR3 is TGTGCCACCAGCAGCGAAGAGAGACAGGCAGCCCAGCCCCAGCATTTT. Its protein product is CATSSEERQAAQPQHF.

This chain connects TRBV28 to TRBJ2-1, with TRBD1 identical over 9 bases. The V segment lost 6 bases and the J segment 9 bases; nucleotides outside the gene matches: 12. CDR3 length equals 15 residues. Germline CDR1 and CDR2: MDHEN and SYDVKM. CDR3 DNA sequence: TGTGCCAGCAGCCCGTCCCGGGACAGGGAGGGTGAGCAGTTCTTC. It codes for CASSPSRDREGEQFF.

The chain couples TRBV27 to TRBJ2-5; 9 bases agree with TRBD1. V dropped 3 bases and J dropped 4; count of bases not matched to a gene: 3. The CDR3 runs 14 residues. The germline gives CDR1 MNHEY, CDR2 SMNVEV (reference sequence). For the CDR3, the DNA is TGTGCCAGCAGTTTGACAGGGGGGGGAGAGACCCAGTACTTC. This gives the protein CASSLTGGGETQYF.

The chain is built from TRBV28 and TRBJ2-7; 9 bases fit TRBD2. After removal of 8 bases from V and 5 bases from J, the junction contained 7 bases not matched to a gene. The CDR3 has 13 residues. The germline gives CDR1 MDHEN, CDR2 SYDVKM. The CDR3 coding sequence is TGTGCCAGCGGGCCTAGCGGGGCTAACGAGCAGTACTTC. Encoded protein: CASGPSGANEQYF. The complete variable domain, with remaining parts taken from reference TRBV28 and TRBJ2-7, reads DVKVTQSSRYLVKRTGEKVFLECVQDMDHENMFWYRQDPGLGLRLIYFSYDVKMKEKGDIPEGYSVSREKKERFSLILESASTNQTSMYLCASGPSGANEQYFGPGTRLTVT.

The chain is built from TRBV28 and TRBJ2-5; 7 positions match TRBD2. The germline V gene has CDR1 MDHEN and CDR2 SYDVKM. The CDR3 sequence is 14 residues long. Germline trimming cut 5 bases from V and 4 bases from J; bases unmatched to any gene: 7. The CDR3 is CASSLPGLVETQYF. Written as DNA, the CDR3 is TGTGCCAGCAGTCTCCCCGGACTAGTAGAGACCCAGTACTTC.

This clone is a singleton in its sample. V gene TRBV3-1 (or the pseudogene TRBV3-2) combines with J gene TRBJ1-2; D might be TRBD1 (5 bases). V was shortened by 0 bases and J by 3 bases, with 14 bases between the two germline ends. The CDR3 sequence is 16 residues long. Germline V CDR1 and CDR2: LGHDT, YNNKEL (reference sequence). The CDR3 reads CASSQDPGRGDYGYTF. The CDR3 DNA is TGTGCCAGCAGCCAAGACCCCGGGAGGGGAGACTATGGCTACACCTTC.

The chain recombines TRBV7-9 with TRBJ2-3; 9 nucleotides line up with TRBD2. This CDR3 is built from 17 residues. J lost 4 bases, V lost 5 bases, and 13 bases had no gene match. CDR1 is SEHNR and CDR2 is FQNEAQ in the germline V gene (reference sequence). The DNA for the CDR3 is TGTGCCAGCAGCCTTATCCTAGCGGGATTGGGGGCAGATACGCAGTATTTT. Translating gives CASSLILAGLGADTQYF.

CDR3: CASDQGSIYGYTF. The CDR3 coding sequence is TGTGCCAGCGATCAGGGATCTATCTATGGCTACACCTTC. The chain carries TRBV18 and TRBJ1-2; D might be TRBD1 (5 bases). CDR3 length: 13 residues. V was clipped by 8 bases and J by 4 bases, with 14 bases between them. CDR1 is KGHSH, CDR2 LQKENI, per germline.

This chain uses TRBV7-9 with TRBJ1-1; no reliable D call. The germline CDR1 and CDR2 sequences are SEHNR and FQNEAQ (reference sequence). V lost 2 bases to trimming and J lost 5 bases, with 6 bases between them. There are 12 residues in the CDR3. The CDR3, as DNA: TGTGCCAGCAGCTTATTCCTTACTGAAGCTTTCTTT. The encoded protein is CASSLFLTEAFF.

The chain uses TRBV6-5 and TRBJ1-1; weak D call: TRBD1 (5 bases). Germline V CDR1 and CDR2: MNHEY, SVGAGI. Trimming shortened V by 6 bases and J by 3 bases, and 14 bases separated the two germline ends. The CDR3 runs 14 residues. CDR3 amino acids: CASRILGDYTEAFF. The CDR3 DNA follows: TGTGCCAGCAGGATCCTAGGGGATTACACTGAAGCTTTCTTT.

V usage is TRBV7-2 and J usage is TRBJ2-5; 9 nucleotides line up with TRBD2. The CDR3 has 15 amino acids. The ends lost 3 bases at V and 5 bases at J; junction bases unmatched: 7. From germline, CDR1 is SGHTA and CDR2 FQGNSA. This CDR3 reads CASSFGAGGRETQYF. In nucleotides, the CDR3 is TGTGCCAGCAGCTTTGGGGCGGGGGGGCGTGAGACCCAGTACTTC.

Comments on this clone: An end of the junction does not agree with germline; a read error may underlie this. The chain uses TRBV2 and TRBJ1-1, with 7 bases aligning to TRBD1. CDR3 length equals 15 residues. The V gene's germline CDR1 is SNHLY and CDR2 FYNNEI. The CDR3 reads CASCDIGTANTEAFF. The CDR3 region has the DNA TGTGCCAGCTGTGACATCGGGACAGCGAACACTGAAGCTTTCTTT.

This sequence joins TRBV19 and TRBJ1-6; D not certain. Germline V gives CDR1 LNHDA, CDR2 SQIVND (reference sequence). With 9 bases removed from V and 9 bases from J, the gap between germline ends came to 12 bases. This CDR3 comprises 12 residues. DNA for the CDR3: TGTGCCAGGCCGACTGAAATTTCACCCCTCCACTTT. Protein product: CARPTEISPLHF.

The J gene is TRBJ1-1, the V gene TRBV28, with D tentatively TRBD1 (6 bases). Germline CDR1 and CDR2: MDHEN and SYDVKM. Trimming shortened V by 5 bases and J by 1 base, and 17 bases separated the two germline ends. This CDR3 is built from 16 residues. CDR3: CASSVLRGGSNTEAFF. The DNA for the CDR3 is TGTGCCAGCAGTGTCTTAAGGGGGGGGTCGAACACTGAAGCTTTCTTT.

This clone is a singleton in its sample. This chain links TRBV28 with TRBJ1-1; D is possibly TRBD1 (6 bases). Trimming stripped 6 bases from V and 4 bases from J, with 15 bases between. The germline V gene has CDR1 MDHEN and CDR2 SYDVKM. This CDR3 comprises 14 residues. CDR3 sequence: CASSRVTGITEAFF. For the CDR3, the DNA is TGTGCCAGCAGCCGAGTTACAGGGATCACTGAAGCTTTCTTT.

The gene calls are TRBV5-1 and TRBJ2-7; 7 nucleotides match TRBD1. The V and J ends lost 0 bases and 6 bases, in that order; junction bases with no gene match: 0. Germline V lookup: CDR1 SGHRS, CDR2 YFSETQ. This CDR3 has 12 amino acids. The CDR3 is CASSLGQGEQYF. The CDR3 nucleotides are TGCGCCAGCAGCTTGGGACAGGGCGAGCAGTACTTC. Full variable domain (missing parts from reference TRBV5-1 and TRBJ2-7): KAGVTQTPRYLIKTRGQQVTLSCSPISGHRSVSWYQQTPGQGLQFLFEYFSETQRNKGNFPGRFSGRQFSNSRSEMNVSTLELGDSALYLCASSLGQGEQYFGPGTRLTVT.

The V gene is TRBV6-2 or TRBV6-3, the J gene TRBJ2-1; weak D call: TRBD2 (5 bases). V was pared by 5 bases and J by 0 bases, with 11 bases between. Germline CDR1 reads MNHEY; CDR2 reads SVGEGT. This CDR3 is 15 amino acids long. The CDR3 sequence: CASSRLHSSYNEQFF. Written as DNA, the CDR3 is TGTGCCAGCAGTCGACTACACAGCTCCTACAATGAGCAGTTCTTC.